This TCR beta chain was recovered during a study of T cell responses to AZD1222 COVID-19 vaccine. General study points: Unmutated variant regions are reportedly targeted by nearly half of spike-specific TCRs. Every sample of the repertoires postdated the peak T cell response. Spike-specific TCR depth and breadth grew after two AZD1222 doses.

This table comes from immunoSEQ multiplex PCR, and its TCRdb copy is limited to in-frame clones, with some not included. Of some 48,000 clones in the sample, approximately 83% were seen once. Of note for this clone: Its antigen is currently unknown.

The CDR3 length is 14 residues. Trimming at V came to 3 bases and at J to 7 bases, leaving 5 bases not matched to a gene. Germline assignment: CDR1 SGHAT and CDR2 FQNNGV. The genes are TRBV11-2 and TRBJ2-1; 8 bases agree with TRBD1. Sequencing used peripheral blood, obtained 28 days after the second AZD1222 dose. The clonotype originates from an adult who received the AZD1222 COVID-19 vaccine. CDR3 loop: CASSFRTGLNEQFF. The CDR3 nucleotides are TGTGCCAGCAGCTTCCGGACAGGGTTAAATGAGCAGTTCTTC.